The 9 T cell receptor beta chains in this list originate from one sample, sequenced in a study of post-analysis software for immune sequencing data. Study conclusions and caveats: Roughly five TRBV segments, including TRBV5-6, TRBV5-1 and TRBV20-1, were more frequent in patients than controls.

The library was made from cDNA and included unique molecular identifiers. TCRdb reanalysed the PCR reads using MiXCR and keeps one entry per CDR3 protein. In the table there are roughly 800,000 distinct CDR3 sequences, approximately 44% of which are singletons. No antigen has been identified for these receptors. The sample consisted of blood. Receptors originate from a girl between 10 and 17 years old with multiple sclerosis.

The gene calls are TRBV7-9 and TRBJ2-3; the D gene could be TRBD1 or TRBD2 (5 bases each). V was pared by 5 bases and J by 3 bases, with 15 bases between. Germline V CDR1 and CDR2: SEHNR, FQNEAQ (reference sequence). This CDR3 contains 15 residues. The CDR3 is CASSVPGPATDTQYF. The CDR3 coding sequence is TGTGCCAGCAGCGTACCGGGGCCCGCTACAGATACGCAGTATTTT.

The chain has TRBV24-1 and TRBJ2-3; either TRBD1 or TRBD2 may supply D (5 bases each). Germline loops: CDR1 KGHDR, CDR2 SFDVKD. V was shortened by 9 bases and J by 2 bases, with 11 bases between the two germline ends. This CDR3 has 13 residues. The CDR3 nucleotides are TGTGCCACCCAAGGGACGTCCACAGATACGCAGTATTTT. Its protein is CATQGTSTDTQYF.

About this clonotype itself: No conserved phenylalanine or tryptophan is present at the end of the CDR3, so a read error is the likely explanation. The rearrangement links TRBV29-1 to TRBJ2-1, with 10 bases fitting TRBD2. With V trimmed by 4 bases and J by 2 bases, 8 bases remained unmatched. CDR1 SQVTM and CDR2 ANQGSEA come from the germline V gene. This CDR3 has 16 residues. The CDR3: CSVVKGTSVTYNEQFV. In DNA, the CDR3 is TGCAGCGTTGTTAAGGGGACTAGCGTCACCTACAATGAGCAGTTCGTC.

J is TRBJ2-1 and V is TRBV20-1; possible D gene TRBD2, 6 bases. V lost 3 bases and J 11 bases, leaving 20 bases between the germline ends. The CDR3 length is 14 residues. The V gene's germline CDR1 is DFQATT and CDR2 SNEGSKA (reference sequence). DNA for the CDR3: TGCAGTGCTAGCCGACTAGGAGTGGGAAATAAGCAGTTCTTC. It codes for CSASRLGVGNKQFF.

CDR3 sequence: CASSAEYEQYF. CDR3 bases: TGTGCCAGCAGCGCGGAGTACGAGCAGTACTTC. The chain uses TRBV7-9 and TRBJ2-7; D not certain. V was pared by 5 bases and J by 4 bases, with 6 bases between. Germline loops: CDR1 SEHNR, CDR2 FQNEAQ (reference sequence). The length of the CDR3 is 11 residues.

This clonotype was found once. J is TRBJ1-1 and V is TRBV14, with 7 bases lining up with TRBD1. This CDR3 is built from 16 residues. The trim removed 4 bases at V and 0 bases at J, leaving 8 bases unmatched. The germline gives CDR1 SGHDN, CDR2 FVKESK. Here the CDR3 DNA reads TGTGCCAGCAGCCCGACAGCCAGGGGGATGAACACTGAAGCTTTCTTT. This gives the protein CASSPTARGMNTEAFF.

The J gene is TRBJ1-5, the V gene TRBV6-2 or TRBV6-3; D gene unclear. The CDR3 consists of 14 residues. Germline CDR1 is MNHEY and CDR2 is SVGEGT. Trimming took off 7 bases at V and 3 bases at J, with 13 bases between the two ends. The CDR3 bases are TGTGCCAGCACCCCTTGGGGTGCCAATCAGCCCCAGCATTTT. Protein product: CASTPWGANQPQHF.

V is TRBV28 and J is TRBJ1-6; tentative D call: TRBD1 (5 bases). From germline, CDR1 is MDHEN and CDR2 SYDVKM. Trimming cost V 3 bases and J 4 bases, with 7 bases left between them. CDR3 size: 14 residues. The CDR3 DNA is TGTGCCAGCAGTTTCAGGGCGTATAATTCACCCCTCCACTTT. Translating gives CASSFRAYNSPLHF.

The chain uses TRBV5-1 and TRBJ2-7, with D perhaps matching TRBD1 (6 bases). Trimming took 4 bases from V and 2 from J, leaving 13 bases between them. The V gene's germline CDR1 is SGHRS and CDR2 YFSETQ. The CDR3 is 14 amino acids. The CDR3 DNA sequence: TGCGCCAGCAGCAAGACAGGCCCTCCCTACGAGCAGTACTTC. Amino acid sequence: CASSKTGPPYEQYF. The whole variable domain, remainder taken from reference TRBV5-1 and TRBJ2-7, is KAGVTQTPRYLIKTRGQQVTLSCSPISGHRSVSWYQQTPGQGLQFLFEYFSETQRNKGNFPGRFSGRQFSNSRSEMNVSTLELGDSALYLCASSKTGPPYEQYFGPGTRLTVT.